The T cell receptor (beta chain) described here comes from a study of T cell responses to AZD1222 COVID-19 vaccine. General study results and limits: Spike as a whole was targeted by vaccine-associated CD4 TCRs, dominant at 160-218 and 743-854. A mostly white British donor set with more females was recruited, and clonal diversity was possibly underestimated. Samples come after the peak T cell response, not at day 14.

This table comes from immunoSEQ multiplex PCR, and its TCRdb copy is limited to in-frame clones, with some not included. The data hold 200,000 or so clones, with more than 85% observed a single time. On this clone itself: Its matching antigen is unknown. The same CDR3 can be traced to other DNA sequences in this sample.

This clonotype was obtained from an adult in good health. The sequencing used peripheral blood, collected on day 0 of MenACWY control vaccination.

CDR3 amino acids: CASSLNGYNEQFF. CDR3 DNA: TGCGCCAGCAGCTTGAACGGTTACAATGAGCAGTTCTTC. This chain uses TRBV5-1 with TRBJ2-1; no clear D gene. Germline V gives CDR1 SGHRS, CDR2 YFSETQ. Trimming stripped 1 base from V and 4 bases from J, with 6 bases between. The CDR3 is 13 residues long.